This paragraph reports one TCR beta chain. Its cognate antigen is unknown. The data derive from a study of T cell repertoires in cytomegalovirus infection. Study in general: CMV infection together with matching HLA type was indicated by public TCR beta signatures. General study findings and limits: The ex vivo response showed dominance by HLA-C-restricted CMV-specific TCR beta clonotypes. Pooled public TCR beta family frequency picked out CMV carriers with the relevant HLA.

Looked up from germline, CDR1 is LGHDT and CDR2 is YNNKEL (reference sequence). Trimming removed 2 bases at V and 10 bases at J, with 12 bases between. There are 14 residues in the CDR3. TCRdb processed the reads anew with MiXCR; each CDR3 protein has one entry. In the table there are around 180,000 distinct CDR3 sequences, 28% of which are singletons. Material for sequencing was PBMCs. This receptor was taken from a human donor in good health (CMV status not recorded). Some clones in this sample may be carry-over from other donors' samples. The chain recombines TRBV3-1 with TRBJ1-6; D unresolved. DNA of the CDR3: TGTGCCAGCAGCCAACCGATTGAGGGATCACCCCTCCACTTT. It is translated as CASSQPIEGSPLHF.